The 16 T cell receptor beta chains reported below all come from one sample, sequenced in a study of shared clonotypes between healthy human individuals. Selected positively for CCR7 and CD45RO-negative, naive CD8 cells excluded terminally differentiated effector memory CD45RA+ cells. Generated by immunoSEQ multiplex PCR, the TCRdb table keeps only in-frame clones and is missing some. There are around 1,900,000 clones in the sample; around 95% occur only once, and about 1.7% lies in the top ten. Sequencing was performed on naive CD8+ T cells from PBMCs. The receptors originated from a man between 18 and 35 years old in good health. Some clones in this sample may be carry-over from other donors' samples.

The gene calls are TRBV4-1 and TRBJ2-1; 11 nucleotides align to TRBD2. Germline CDR1 reads MGHRA; CDR2 reads YSYEKL. This CDR3 contains 17 residues. The V and J ends lost 2 bases and 4 bases, in that order; junction bases with no gene match: 7. The CDR3 coding sequence is TGCGCCAGCAGCCAATGGGGGAGACTAGCGGGATACAATGAGCAGTTCTTC. Its translation is CASSQWGRLAGYNEQFF.

The chain recombines TRBV9 with TRBJ2-1; tentative D call: TRBD2 (5 bases). V lost 7 bases and J 1 base, leaving 12 bases between the germline ends. Germline assignment: CDR1 SGDLS and CDR2 YYNGEE. The CDR3 runs to 14 residues. For the CDR3, the DNA is TGTGCCAGCGGCAGCGGAACTTCCTACAATGAGCAGTTCTTC. Translating it yields CASGSGTSYNEQFF.

The chain joins TRBV27 to TRBJ2-7; the D call may be TRBD1 or TRBD2 (5 bases each). Germline CDR1 MNHEY, CDR2 SMNVEV (reference sequence). The CDR3 loop spans 13 amino acids. V was cut by 2 bases and J by 6 bases, with 11 bases left in between. CDR3 sequence reads: CASSLKGTSEQYF. As DNA, the CDR3 is TGTGCCAGCAGTTTAAAGGGGACGTCCGAGCAGTACTTC.

The chain couples TRBV5-1 to TRBJ2-1; 13 nucleotides align to TRBD2. V trimming: 5 bases; J trimming: 12 bases; junction bases outside the gene matches: 17. CDR1 SGHRS and CDR2 YFSETQ come from the germline V gene. This CDR3 region has 17 residues. CDR3 DNA sequence: TGCGCCAGCAGTTTTACTAGCGGGAGGGTAATCAATGATGGGCAGTTCTTC. It specifies CASSFTSGRVINDGQFF.

This chain connects TRBV21-1 to TRBJ2-7; TRBD2, the table's D call, was not compared with the DNA. TRBV21-1 is deemed a pseudogene. The CDR3 totals 17 residues. The CDR3 loop is CASSKALSAGEDYEQYF. The DNA of the CDR3 is TGTGCCAGCAGCAAAGCGCTTTCAGCGGGAGAAGATTACGAGCAGTACTTC.

On this clone itself: In the same sample, other DNA sequences code for this CDR3. This chain uses TRBV7-9 with TRBJ2-7; D is tentatively TRBD1 or TRBD2 (5 bases each). Germline assignment: CDR1 SEHNR and CDR2 FQNEAQ (reference sequence). The CDR3 is made up of 14 amino acids. The germline V and J ends were trimmed by 1 base and 4 bases, with 11 bases remaining between them. Here the CDR3 DNA reads TGTGCCAGCAGCTTAGTGGGGACGGGATACGAGCAGTACTTC. It is translated as CASSLVGTGYEQYF.

The CDR3 reads CASSLGTSGKNEQFF. CDR3 sequence (DNA): TGTGCCAGCAGTTTAGGGACTAGCGGGAAGAATGAGCAGTTCTTC. J is TRBJ2-1 and V is TRBV27, with TRBD2 matching 13 bases. The length of the CDR3 is 15 residues. CDR1 MNHEY and CDR2 SMNVEV come from the germline V gene (reference sequence). Losses at the gene ends were 2 bases for V and 7 bases for J; bases not matched to a gene: 2.

The gene calls are TRBV27 and TRBJ2-2, with unresolved D. The CDR3 contains 17 residues. The ends were cut back, 1 base at V and 4 bases at J, with 16 bases in the middle. Germline CDR1 is MNHEY and CDR2 is SMNVEV (reference sequence). The CDR3, as DNA: TGTGCCAGCAGTTTATTCCAACGGGTGTCGGGCACCGGGGAGCTGTTTTTT. This translates into CASSLFQRVSGTGELFF.

The V call is TRBV5-6, the J call TRBJ2-1, with D unresolved. Germline CDR1 is SGHDT and CDR2 is YYEEEE. CDR3 length equals 15 residues. V was clipped by 3 bases and J by 9 bases, with 19 bases between them. The CDR3 reads CASSSMDSSSTEQFF. CDR3 nucleotides: TGTGCCAGCAGCTCGATGGATTCCAGCAGCACTGAGCAGTTCTTC.

The count of this clone is one. This chain connects TRBV5-1 to TRBJ2-7; D not resolved. The CDR3 consists of 12 residues. Trimming left V 3 bases short and J 3 bases short, with 7 bases between. Per the germline V gene, CDR1 is SGHRS and CDR2 is YFSETQ. CDR3 DNA: TGCGCCAGCAGCTCTGACCGCTACGAGCAGTACTTC. This gives the protein CASSSDRYEQYF.

The CDR3 sequence: CASRPPPGSSNTGELFF. The CDR3 nucleotides are TGTGCCAGCAGACCCCCTCCGGGTAGCTCGAACACCGGGGAGCTGTTTTTT. The V gene is TRBV7-6, the J gene TRBJ2-2; D not resolved. The CDR3 contains 17 residues. The germline V gene encodes CDR1 SGHVS and CDR2 FNYEAQ. V lost 6 bases and J lost 0, with 17 bases in between.

This chain uses TRBV11-2 with TRBJ1-2; unclear D gene. V was pared by 1 base and J by 4 bases, with 10 bases between. The germline gives CDR1 SGHAT, CDR2 FQNNGV. This CDR3 is built from 14 residues. CDR3 sequence: CASSLGGRIYGYTF. The CDR3 coding sequence is TGTGCCAGCAGCTTAGGTGGCAGGATCTATGGCTACACCTTC.

The CDR3 sequence: CASKSSGARYEQYF. The CDR3 bases are TGTGCCAGCAAGTCAAGCGGAGCACGCTACGAGCAGTACTTC. The chain is built from TRBV6-5 and TRBJ2-7, with D tentatively TRBD2 (5 bases). The V gene's germline CDR1 is MNHEY and CDR2 SVGAGI. CDR3 length: 14 amino acids. Trimming left V 7 bases short and J 3 bases short, with 16 bases between.

The chain employs TRBV7-6 and TRBJ2-7, with D maybe TRBD2 (6 bases). Between the trimmed V and J ends, which lost 5 bases and 0 bases, there was a span of 17 bases. CDR3 length: 16 residues. Germline V gene lookup returns CDR1 SGHVS and CDR2 FNYEAQ. The DNA of the CDR3 is TGTGCCAGCAGCCCGAAAAAGCGGGTAAGCTCCTACGAGCAGTACTTC. Residues: CASSPKKRVSSYEQYF.

Details on this clone: Other nucleotide sequences from this sample produce the same CDR3. This rearrangement joins TRBV19 to TRBJ2-7, with D unresolved. This CDR3 region has 13 residues. V was shortened by 3 bases and J by 2 bases, with 8 bases between the two germline ends. Germline values: CDR1 LNHDA, CDR2 SQIVND (reference sequence). CDR3 nucleotide sequence: TGTGCCAGTAGTATTCGTGGCCCCTACGAGCAGTACTTC. This encodes CASSIRGPYEQYF.

This chain connects TRBV27 to TRBJ2-3, with D uncertain. The CDR3 is 14 amino acids. V lost 7 bases, J lost 2 bases, and 13 bases lay in between. The germline V gene encodes CDR1 MNHEY and CDR2 SMNVEV (reference sequence). CDR3 sequence reads: CASIQDSSTDTQYF. The CDR3 nucleotides read TGTGCCAGCATTCAAGACTCGTCCACAGATACGCAGTATTTT.